One and the same sample provided the 11 T cell receptor beta chains below, sequenced in a study of post-analysis software for immune sequencing data. The study, taken as a whole, reports: Controls had lower frequencies than patients of roughly five TRBV segments, which included TRBV5-6, TRBV5-1 and TRBV20-1.

No antigen is known for these receptors. The TCR beta cDNA libraries carried unique molecular identifiers. TCRdb independently ran MiXCR on the PCR reads; one entry per CDR3 protein. The profile shows approximately 770,000 distinct CDR3 sequences, about half of them singletons. The sequenced sample consisted of blood. The receptor source for this set is a girl aged 5-17 years with multiple sclerosis.

This clonotype occurred once. The gene calls are TRBV20-1 and TRBJ2-7; a weak D match, TRBD1 (6 bases). The CDR3 is made up of 14 amino acids. Germline V gene data show CDR1 as DFQATT and CDR2 as SNEGSKA (reference sequence). The V and J ends lost 6 bases and 1 base respectively, with 16 bases between them. The CDR3 region has the DNA TGCAGTGCCACTGACAGGAGCCGGTCCTACGAGCAGTACTTC. Amino acids: CSATDRSRSYEQYF.

The sample holds a few counts of this clonotype. The chain employs TRBV11-2 and TRBJ2-3; TRBD2 agrees at 7 bases. Germline trimming cut 3 bases from V and 0 bases from J; bases unmatched to any gene: 6. Per the germline V gene, CDR1 is SGHAT and CDR2 is FQNNGV. The CDR3 consists of 16 residues. CDR3 coding DNA: TGTGCCAGCAGCTTGACGGGCGGGGGTAGCACAGATACGCAGTATTTT. It translates to CASSLTGGGSTDTQYF.

The V call is TRBV20-1, the J call TRBJ2-7; a weak D match, TRBD1 (5 bases). Deletions cut 3 bases from V and 2 bases from J, with 8 bases between. Germline V gene data show CDR1 as DFQATT and CDR2 as SNEGSKA (reference sequence). This CDR3 is 12 amino acids long. CDR3 region: CSASADTYEQYF. CDR3 DNA: TGCAGTGCTAGCGCGGACACCTACGAGCAGTACTTC.

The chain uses TRBV20-1 and TRBJ2-7; unclear D gene. The end of the DNA is better explained by TRBJ2-4, so the J call may be wrong. The CDR3 spans 14 residues. Germline CDR1 DFQATT, CDR2 SNEGSKA (reference sequence). In DNA form, the CDR3 reads TGCAGTGCTAGAGATCTTCCCGGAGAAAACATTCAGTACTTC. Translated: CSARDLPGENIQYF.

This chain connects TRBV5-1 to TRBJ2-1; no definite D call. This CDR3 region has 20 residues. Per the germline V gene, CDR1 is SGHRS and CDR2 is YFSETQ. V lost 3 bases, J lost 0 bases, and 25 bases lay in between. The CDR3 here is CASSSSTTVDLTSSYNEQFF. CDR3 nucleotides: TGCGCCAGCAGCTCATCGACGACGGTGGACCTGACAAGCTCCTACAATGAGCAGTTCTTC.

The V and J genes are TRBV20-1 and TRBJ2-7; 12 bases fit TRBD2. The CDR3 runs to 16 residues. Looked up from germline, CDR1 is DFQATT and CDR2 is SNEGSKA (reference sequence). Trimming took 6 bases from V and 0 from J; bases not matched to a gene: 9. CDR3 residues: CSAEPSGRAGSYEQYF. CDR3 coding DNA: TGCAGTGCCGAACCTAGCGGGAGGGCCGGCTCCTACGAGCAGTACTTC.

This chain connects TRBV27 to TRBJ2-4, with TRBD2 matching over 9 bases. Gene TRBJ2-7 matches the end of the DNA better, so the J call may be wrong. The CDR3 extends over 15 amino acids. Germline V gene lookup returns CDR1 MNHEY and CDR2 SMNVEV (reference sequence). CDR3 nucleotides: TGTGCCAGCAGAAGCGGGAGGCCCTCCCTCGTCGAGCAGTACTTC. It is translated as CASRSGRPSLVEQYF.

V and J are TRBV7-2 and TRBJ2-3; perhaps TRBD2 as D (6 bases). V lost 1 base, J lost 4 bases, and 15 bases lay in between. This CDR3 has 16 amino acids. CDR1 is SGHTA and CDR2 is FQGNSA in the germline V gene. The CDR3 bases are TGTGCCAGCAGCTTAGTTACGGGAGTCAAGGCAGATACGCAGTATTTT. Protein: CASSLVTGVKADTQYF.

The table lists this clonotype with a few counts. The chain couples TRBV28 to TRBJ2-7, with 9 bases that match TRBD2. The CDR3 contains 17 residues. The germline V gene encodes CDR1 MDHEN and CDR2 SYDVKM. The trim removed 2 bases at V and 1 base at J, leaving 9 bases unmatched. The CDR3 DNA is TGTGCCAGCAGTTTACCCCGTAGCGGGAGAATATCCTACGAGCAGTACTTC. It is translated as CASSLPRSGRISYEQYF.

This chain connects TRBV7-2 to TRBJ1-2; D gene unclear. In germline, CDR1 is SGHTA, CDR2 FQGNSA. V was pared by 3 bases and J by 2 bases, with 4 bases between. The CDR3 has 12 residues. This CDR3 is CASSFQNYGYTF. DNA for the CDR3: TGTGCCAGCAGCTTCCAGAACTATGGCTACACCTTC.

The sample holds a few counts of this clonotype. V gene TRBV29-1 combines with J gene TRBJ2-1; D may be TRBD2 (5 bases). Germline V lookup: CDR1 SQVTM, CDR2 ANQGSEA. This CDR3 is 19 amino acids long. Trimming shortened V by 2 bases and J by 0 bases, and 23 bases separated the two germline ends. CDR3 DNA: TGCAGCGTTGAAATGATGGGCGGGCAGAAAACCGGCTCCTACAATGAGCAGTTCTTC. Its translation is CSVEMMGGQKTGSYNEQFF.